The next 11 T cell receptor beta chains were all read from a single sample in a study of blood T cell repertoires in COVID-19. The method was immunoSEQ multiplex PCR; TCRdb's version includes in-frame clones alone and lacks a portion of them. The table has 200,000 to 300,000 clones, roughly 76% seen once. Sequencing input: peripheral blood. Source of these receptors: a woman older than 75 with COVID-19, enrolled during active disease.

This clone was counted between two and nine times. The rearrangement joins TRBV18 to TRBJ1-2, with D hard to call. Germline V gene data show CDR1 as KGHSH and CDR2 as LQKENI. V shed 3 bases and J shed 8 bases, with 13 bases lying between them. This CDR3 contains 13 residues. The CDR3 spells CASSPAEGRGYTF. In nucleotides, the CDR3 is TGTGCCAGCTCACCGGCGGAGGGCAGGGGCTACACCTTC.

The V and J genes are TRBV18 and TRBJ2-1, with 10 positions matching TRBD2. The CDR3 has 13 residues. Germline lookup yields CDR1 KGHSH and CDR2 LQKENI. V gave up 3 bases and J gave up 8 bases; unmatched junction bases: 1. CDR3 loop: CASSPGTSDEQFF. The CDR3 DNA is TGTGCCAGCTCACCTGGGACTAGCGATGAGCAGTTCTTC.

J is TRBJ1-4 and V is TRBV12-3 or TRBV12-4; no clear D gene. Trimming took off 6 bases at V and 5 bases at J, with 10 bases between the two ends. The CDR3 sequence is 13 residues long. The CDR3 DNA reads TGTGCCAGCAGACTCGATCTAAATGAAAAACTGTTTTTT. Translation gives CASRLDLNEKLFF.

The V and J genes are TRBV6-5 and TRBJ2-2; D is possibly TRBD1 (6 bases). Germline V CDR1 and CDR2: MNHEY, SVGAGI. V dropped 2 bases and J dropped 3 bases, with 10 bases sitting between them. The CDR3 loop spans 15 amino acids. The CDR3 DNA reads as TGTGCCAGCAGTTACGACAGGCGAGACACCGGGGAGCTGTTTTTT. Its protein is CASSYDRRDTGELFF.

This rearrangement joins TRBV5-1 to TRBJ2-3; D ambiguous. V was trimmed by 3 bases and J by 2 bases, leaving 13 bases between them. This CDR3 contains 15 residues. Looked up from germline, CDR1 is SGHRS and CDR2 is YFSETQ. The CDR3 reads CASSSLLPVTDTQYF. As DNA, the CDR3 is TGCGCCAGCAGCTCCTTACTACCAGTCACAGATACGCAGTATTTT.

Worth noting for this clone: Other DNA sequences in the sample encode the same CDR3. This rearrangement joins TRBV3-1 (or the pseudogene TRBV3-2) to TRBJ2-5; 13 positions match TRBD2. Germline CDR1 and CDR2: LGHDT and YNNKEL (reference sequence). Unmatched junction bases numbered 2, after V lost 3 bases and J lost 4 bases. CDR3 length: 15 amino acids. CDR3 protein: CASSHGLAGVETQYF. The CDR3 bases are TGTGCCAGCAGCCATGGACTAGCGGGAGTAGAGACCCAGTACTTC.

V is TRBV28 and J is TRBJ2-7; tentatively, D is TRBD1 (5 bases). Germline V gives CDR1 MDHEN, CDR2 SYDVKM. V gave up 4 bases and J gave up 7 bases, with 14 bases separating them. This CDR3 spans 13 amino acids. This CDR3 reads CASSSRTPPEQYF. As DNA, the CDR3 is TGTGCCAGCAGTTCTCGGACACCCCCAGAGCAGTACTTC.

The CDR3 bases are TGTGCCAGCAGAATGACGGGGGACGGTCAAGAGACCCAGTACTTC. Amino acids: CASRMTGDGQETQYF. This rearrangement joins TRBV6-4 to TRBJ2-5, with TRBD2 as a possible D gene (6 bases). The CDR3 is made up of 15 amino acids. In germline, CDR1 is MRHNA, CDR2 SNTAGT. With 6 bases removed from V and 2 bases from J, the gap between germline ends came to 16 bases.

The CDR3 spells CASSPSGVSNEKLFF. CDR3 coding DNA: TGTGCCAGCAGCCCATCAGGCGTGTCTAATGAAAAACTGTTTTTT. The chain recombines TRBV9 with TRBJ1-4, with D unresolved. The CDR3 totals 15 residues. Trimming pared 4 bases from V and 3 bases from J, leaving 13 bases between. Germline loops: CDR1 SGDLS, CDR2 YYNGEE.

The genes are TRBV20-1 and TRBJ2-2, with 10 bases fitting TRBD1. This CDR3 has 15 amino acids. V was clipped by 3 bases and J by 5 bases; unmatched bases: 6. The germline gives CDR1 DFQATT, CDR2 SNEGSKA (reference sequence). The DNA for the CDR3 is TGCAGTGCTAGTGGGGACAGGGGCTCTACCGGGGAGCTGTTTTTT. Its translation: CSASGDRGSTGELFF.

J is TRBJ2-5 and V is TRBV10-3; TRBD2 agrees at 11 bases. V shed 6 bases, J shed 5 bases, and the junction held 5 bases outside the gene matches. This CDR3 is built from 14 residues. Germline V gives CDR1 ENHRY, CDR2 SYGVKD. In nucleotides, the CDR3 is TGTGCCATCAGGGAGACTAGCGGGAAGGAGACCCAGTACTTC. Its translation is CAIRETSGKETQYF.